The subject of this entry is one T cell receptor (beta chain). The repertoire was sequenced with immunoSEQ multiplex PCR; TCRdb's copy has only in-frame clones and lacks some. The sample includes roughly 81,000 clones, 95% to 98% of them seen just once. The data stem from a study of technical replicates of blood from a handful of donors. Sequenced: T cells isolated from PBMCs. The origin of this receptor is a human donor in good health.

CDR3: CASSPRQGGHTEAFF. The DNA of the CDR3 is TGTGCCAGCAGCCCCCGACAGGGCGGACACACTGAAGCTTTCTTT. The gene calls are TRBV9 and TRBJ1-1; 7 nucleotides match TRBD1. The J segment lost 3 bases and the V segment lost 4 bases, leaving 9 bases of the junction unmatched. Germline assignment: CDR1 SGDLS and CDR2 YYNGEE. This CDR3 comprises 15 residues.